This T cell receptor (beta chain) originates from a study of cytomegalovirus exposure and HLA in healthy donors. Looking at the study overall: One earlier analysis, a look at about 179 million T cells, found 100 million to 130 million unique TCR beta sequences. Overall study findings and caveats: A few V segments could not be told apart, such as TRBV6-2 and TRBV6-3, and were left out. In a later analysis, specific HLA alleles were associated with 15,000 to 20,000 TCR beta sequences at a 0.05 false discovery rate. What a later analysis reportedly showed was that an Asian-associated ancestry cluster had fewer N-insertions than the approximately 720-donor mean.

For this clone: Its antigen is unidentified.

V dropped 5 bases and J dropped 4; count of bases not matched to a gene: 3. The length of the CDR3 is 14 residues. CDR1 MNHEY and CDR2 SMNVEV come from the germline V gene (reference sequence). This PCR relied on a set of 60 Vbeta primers and 13 Jbeta primers. Profiled with immunoSEQ multiplex PCR; TCRdb holds only in-frame clones, not every one. In all, the sample yields 60,000 to 80,000 clones. Sequencing was carried out using PBMCs. V gene TRBV27 combines with J gene TRBJ2-7, with TRBD2 identical over 12 bases. This TCR derives from a man aged 40-50 years in good health and CMV-seronegative. The CDR3 loop reads CASSPTSGGYEQYF. The DNA of the CDR3 is TGTGCCAGCAGTCCGACTAGCGGGGGTTACGAGCAGTACTTC.